This TCR beta chain was recovered during a study of control samples from healthy donors and cancer patients. Sequencing used immunoSEQ multiplex PCR; TCRdb keeps in-frame clones, though not all of them. There are some 120,000 clones in the sample; 85% to 90% occur only once, and around 1.1% lies in the top ten. This CDR3 region has 17 residues. V shed 1 base and J 0 bases; nucleotides not matched to a gene: 7. Germline-derived CDR1 and CDR2 are SGHRS and YFSETQ. The origin of this receptor is a woman aged 50 to 60 with colorectal cancer. Sequences were obtained from PBMCs. V gene TRBV5-1 combines with J gene TRBJ1-3, with 7 bases identical to TRBD1. CDR3 protein: CASSLLGQTFSGNTIYF. CDR3 DNA sequence: TGCGCCAGCAGCTTGTTGGGACAGACATTCTCTGGAAACACCATATATTTT.